What follows are 5 T cell receptor beta chains derived from one specimen sequenced in a study of blood T cell repertoires in COVID-19. The protocol was immunoSEQ multiplex PCR, while the TCRdb copy is restricted to in-frame clones and leaves out a portion. The table includes about 430,000 clones, roughly 90% detected once. Sequenced material: PBMCs or T cells enriched from blood (not recorded which). These receptor sequences come from a woman in her 30s with acute COVID-19.

The chain uses TRBV6-5 and TRBJ2-7; weak D call: TRBD2 (5 bases). Germline assignment: CDR1 MNHEY and CDR2 SVGAGI. Trimming shortened V by 0 bases and J by 1 base, and 10 bases separated the two germline ends. The CDR3 sequence is 15 residues long. The CDR3 spells CASSYSPADSYEQYF. The CDR3 region has the DNA TGTGCCAGCAGTTACTCTCCAGCGGATTCCTACGAGCAGTACTTC.

The CDR3 sequence: CASSLSIRGTSEETQYF. The CDR3 nucleotides are TGTGCCAGCAGTTTATCGATAAGGGGGACTAGCGAAGAGACCCAGTACTTC. The V call is TRBV27, the J call TRBJ2-5; 10 nucleotides align to TRBD2. The CDR3 loop spans 17 amino acids. The germline V gene encodes CDR1 MNHEY and CDR2 SMNVEV (reference sequence). J lost 3 bases, V lost 0 bases, and 7 bases had no gene match.

As regards this clone: Other DNA sequences of this sample code for an identical CDR3. This chain links TRBV9 with TRBJ2-7; no reliable D call. The V gene lost 0 bases and the J gene lost 2 bases, with 9 bases spanning the gap. CDR1 is SGDLS and CDR2 is YYNGEE in the germline V gene. CDR3 length: 14 amino acids. CDR3 in DNA: TGTGCCAGCAGCGTAGGAGACACAGCCTACGAGCAGTACTTC. This sequence encodes CASSVGDTAYEQYF.

The CDR3 nucleotides are TGTGCCAGCAGCCTGGTGGGGCCGAACACCGGGGAGCTGTTTTTT. Protein product: CASSLVGPNTGELFF. The gene calls are TRBV7-3 and TRBJ2-2, with D possibly matching TRBD1 (5 bases). The CDR3 runs to 15 residues. Trimming left V 5 bases short and J 0 bases short, with 10 bases between. CDR1 is SGHTA, CDR2 FQGTGA, per germline.

The sample holds one count of this clone. V gene TRBV11-3 combines with J gene TRBJ1-5, with 7 nucleotides matching TRBD1. J was trimmed by 0 bases and V by 1 base; bases with no gene match: 15. There are 20 residues in the CDR3. The germline gives CDR1 SGHNT, CDR2 YENEEA. The CDR3 DNA is TGTGCCAGCAGCTTAGTAGTGTTAGGGACAGAGGATCATAGCAATCAGCCCCAGCATTTT. It encodes CASSLVVLGTEDHSNQPQHF.